This section outlines one T cell receptor beta chain sequence together with its context. The clone's antigen remains unknown. No base-level quality is on record; no much larger clone is a single base apart. TCRbeta CDR3 regions were amplified from genomic DNA using the immunoSEQ Assay, a bias-controlled multiplex PCR. The authors' analysis ran thus. Within the assay, amplification of reference gene primers was used to estimate how many nucleated cells each sample contained. To quantify the absolute abundance of each unique TCRbeta CDR3 rearrangement, sequence reads were collapsed and filtered. For each sample, productive Simpson clonality was calculated as the square root of Simpson's diversity index over productive rearrangements. Entries here come from immuneACCESS through TCRdb and include only in-frame sequences with V and J called. Some clones fail to appear in such tables; in the studies checked, an unresolved V gene covers under half of the shortfall, and the cause of the remainder is unknown. The V and J calls and clone size were taken over from that table, and D and trimming were inferred from the DNA. Within this sample are 250,000 or so clones, with over 80% of them counted one time only. Of the sample, approximately 3.4% is held by the ten largest clones.

This specimen belongs to a study of blood T cell repertoires in COVID-19 (dated by TCRdb to 2020 to 2021). Looking at the study overall: Collaborator samples came from the United States, Italy and Spain and covered acute and convalescent phases of COVID-19. The material from the prospective study consisted of cDNA or gDNA derived from T cells, B-cell-depleted T cells, or PBMCs. Deeply sampled blood TCRbeta repertoires from subjects exposed to, actively infected with, or recovered from COVID-19 were included in the dataset. The samples were drawn from two sources: the first 160 participants of the ongoing ImmuneRACE study, and fewer than 1,500 subjects contributed by 6 global collaborators. The repertoires were made available in a free public database intended to serve as a resource for research on the immune response to SARS-CoV-2. Where available, HLA class I and class II types were taken from metadata supplied by the sample provider and were not determined by assay-based typing. Sample metadata almost always included a de-identified subject ID, COVID-19 status, age in years and sex.

Enrolling through a virtual design, the prospective study's participants ranged in age from roughly 18 to 95 years and lived across 24 United States geographic areas. In the prospective study, cohorts were assigned on the basis of participant-reported clinical history obtained from a screening survey and a study questionnaire. Exposed participants had been in contact with someone with a PCR-confirmed or clinician-diagnosed COVID-19 case within 2 weeks of study entry. Each participant in the prospective study had whole blood, serum and a nasopharyngeal or oropharyngeal swab collected by mobile phlebotomists. Over an approximately 2-month period, participants in the prospective study had the option of providing additional blood draws and questionnaires. Before DNA extraction, prospective study blood samples were shipped either frozen or at room temperature. Findings and caveats that apply to the study as a whole: Clinical and demographic metadata were provided uncurated, with the amount varying by source and participant.

From the cysteine up to the phenylalanine, the CDR3 has a length of 12 residues. The only DNA kept is the CDR3, 36 bases in frame from the first base. V loses 4 bases of germline sequence and J loses 4 bases, and the interval between the two ends is 8 bases. CDR1 and CDR2 were assigned from the germline V gene as SGHRS and YFSETQ. This clonotype originated in a woman between 40 and 50 years old who had been exposed to COVID-19. Rearrangement joined TRBV5-1 to TRBJ1-1, with the D gene not confidently named. Material: PBMCs or T cells enriched from blood (not recorded which). CDR3 sequence: CASSGEGTEAFF. The nucleotide sequence is TGCGCCAGCAGCGGGGAGGGCACTGAAGCTTTCTTT.